The source of this TCR beta chain is a study of T cells after yellow fever vaccination (dated by TCRdb to 2018 to 2020). For the study in its entirety: The SMART-Seq v4 Ultra Low Input RNA kit was used to prepare libraries from fractions with low cell numbers. To follow T-cell clones before and after primary and booster YFV17D yellow fever vaccination, bulk TCR alpha and beta repertoires were sequenced over time. Blood was collected at multiple timepoints before and after primary and secondary immunization, and bulk PBMC replicates and cell subsets were isolated. Two healthy male donors, one aged 18 to 30 and one aged 30 to 40 years, were included in the cohort. On the study overall, not on this receptor specifically: Compared with the primary T-cell response, the secondary T-cell response was weaker but faster, peaking on day 5 rather than day 15. A small share of clonotypes was detected in both CD4 and CD8 compartments, with the overlap likely arising from convergent recombination. Because the study included only a couple of donors, the extent to which the findings can be generalized is limited. FACS-sorted repertoires could contain abundant contaminating clonotypes from the bulk population, so computational filtering was required. After the booster, most of the clones that had expanded following primary vaccination were detected again (approximately 96% of CD4 and around 88% of CD8), which suggests that memory was broadly maintained.

Many counts were recorded for this clonotype. Its antigen is not yet known. Base quality data are lacking; no much larger clone is found one base away. The sample's treatment or condition label, decoded: live attenuated yellow fever vaccine strain. At each blood-draw timepoint, two biological replicates of bulk PBMCs were collected. A standard Ficoll-Paque protocol was used to isolate PBMCs from peripheral blood. RNA was extracted with TriZol from bulk PBMCs, CD4 and CD8 fractions, and dextramer-positive and dextramer-negative fractions. Sequencing was performed on an Illumina NovaSeq 6000. Synthesis of TCR cDNA relied on 5'RACE template switching, a step that introduced a universal primer site along with unique molecular identifiers. cDNA synthesis was primed from both the TCR alpha and TCR beta constant segments. Library amplification used two PCR steps, and the second PCR step added sample barcodes and sequencing adapters. Sequencing of the libraries was done on either Illumina HiSeq 2500 (2x100 bp) or NovaSeq (2x150 bp). The original methods were these. Demultiplexing of reads and collapsing into UMI consensus sequences were performed with MIGEC, and V(D)J alignment was carried out with MiXCR. Vaccine-responding clonotypes were identified with edgeR using replicate PBMC samples, with FDR below 0.01 and a log2 fold change above 5 up to day 15 being required. Each bulk clonotype was labeled CD4 or CD8 based on which sequenced repertoire, CD4 or CD8, contained the clonotype at higher abundance. TCRdb cleaned the public reads at Q25 with fastp, built clones with MiXCR and kept in-frame beta chains. Identical CDR3 protein sequences are pooled into one entry, listed with their most common genes and DNA. The V and J calls reflect TCRdb's pipeline rather than the authors' work. Here the sample has about 310,000 distinct CDR3 sequences; more than 3% occur a single time. 23% of the sample goes to the ten largest clones.

The sequencing used PBMCs, collected on the day of the yellow fever booster vaccination. The origin of this receptor is a man aged 18 to 29 who received the YFV17D yellow fever vaccine.

The DNA sequence is TGTGCCAGCAGCCAAGATTGGAGAACTGGAAACACCATATATTTT. It translates to CASSQDWRTGNTIYF. The chain employs TRBV4-2 and TRBJ1-3, with no confidently assigned D gene. CDR1 and CDR2, looked up from the germline V gene, are LGHNA and YNFKEQ. The CDR3 has 15 amino acids, counting the end cysteine and phenylalanine. Kept here is only the CDR3 DNA, which spans 45 bases and is read in frame from base 1. Trimming at the junction amounts to 0 bases on V and 2 bases on J, and the germline ends lie 8 bases apart.